A single sample gave rise to the 18 T cell receptor beta chains below, sequenced in a study of OX40 agonist ivuxolimab in advanced cancers. Only in-frame clones appear in the TCRdb table, and some are missing; sequencing was by immunoSEQ multiplex PCR. The data contain 55,000 to 85,000 clones, roughly 85% of them seen just once; the ten biggest clones take up over 2.5%. Sequenced material: CD4+ or CD8+ T cells sorted from blood, taken in a trial of the OX40 agonist ivuxolimab. These receptors were taken from an adult with an advanced solid tumor such as melanoma, head and neck, liver or kidney cancer.

In this sample, this clone turned up a few times. The chain employs TRBV4-1 and TRBJ1-1; D uncertain. Trimming took 4 bases from V and 2 from J, leaving 11 bases between them. The CDR3 runs 14 residues. Germline V gene sequence: CDR1 MGHRA, CDR2 YSYEKL. CDR3: CASSLQRLNTEAFF. Written as DNA, the CDR3 is TGCGCCAGCAGCCTCCAAAGACTAAACACTGAAGCTTTCTTT.

V usage is TRBV19 and J usage is TRBJ2-5; tentatively, D is TRBD1 (6 bases). V was pared by 5 bases and J by 6 bases, with 16 bases between. The germline gives CDR1 LNHDA, CDR2 SQIVND (reference sequence). The CDR3 contains 14 residues. CDR3 region: CASSQTGDIKTQYF. The CDR3 DNA reads as TGTGCCAGTAGTCAAACCGGGGACATTAAGACCCAGTACTTC.

V usage is TRBV29-1 and J usage is TRBJ2-3; 8 nucleotides agree with TRBD1. The CDR3 extends over 13 amino acids. Germline V CDR1 and CDR2: SQVTM, ANQGSEA. V trimming: 4 bases; J trimming: 5 bases; junction bases outside the gene matches: 5. The CDR3 region is CSVGTGPLDTQYF. As DNA, the CDR3 is TGCAGCGTTGGGACAGGGCCGTTAGATACGCAGTATTTT.

The V and J genes are TRBV30 and TRBJ1-3; the match to TRBD1 covers 9 bases. This CDR3 is 14 amino acids long. CDR1 is GTSNPN, CDR2 SVGIG, per germline (reference sequence). With 0 bases clipped from V and 3 bases from J, the junction kept 0 bases outside the gene matches. The CDR3, as DNA: TGTGCCTGGAGTGTGGGACAGGGTGGAAACACCATATATTTT. Amino acid sequence: CAWSVGQGGNTIYF.

The genes are TRBV15 and TRBJ1-2; D ambiguous. The germline gives CDR1 LNHNV, CDR2 YYDKDF (reference sequence). V lost 0 bases and J lost 8, with 13 bases in between. The CDR3 covers 14 residues. The CDR3 DNA sequence: TGTGCCACCAGCAGAGATCGAACAGATGGAGGCTACACCTTC. Translating gives CATSRDRTDGGYTF.

CDR3 loop: CASSSGQGLETQYF. CDR3 DNA: TGTGCCAGCAGCTCGGGACAGGGGTTGGAGACCCAGTACTTC. The gene calls are TRBV7-2 and TRBJ2-5; 10 bases are shared with TRBD1. V trimming: 4 bases; J trimming: 5 bases; junction bases outside the gene matches: 4. The germline V gene has CDR1 SGHTA and CDR2 FQGNSA. The CDR3 spans 14 residues.

The chain combines TRBV11-2 with TRBJ1-2; no clear D gene. The CDR3 contains 15 residues. Germline CDR1 is SGHAT and CDR2 is FQNNGV. V lost 0 bases and J 0 bases, leaving 8 bases between the germline ends. Written as DNA, the CDR3 is TGTGCCAGCAGCTTAGATCCAGCGGCTAACTATGGCTACACCTTC. Amino acid sequence: CASSLDPAANYGYTF.

The chain uses TRBV5-1 and TRBJ2-5; tentative D call: TRBD2 (5 bases). V was pared by 0 bases and J by 5 bases, with 5 bases between. CDR1 SGHRS and CDR2 YFSETQ come from the germline V gene. The CDR3 sequence is 12 residues long. The CDR3: CASSLAGETQYF. In nucleotides, the CDR3 is TGCGCCAGCAGCTTGGCGGGGGAGACCCAGTACTTC.

This clone was seen just once. The chain has TRBV29-1 and TRBJ1-1, with D uncertain. V was cut by 4 bases and J by 7 bases, with 22 bases left in between. The V gene's germline CDR1 is SQVTM and CDR2 ANQGSEA. The CDR3 totals 15 residues. In DNA, the CDR3 is TGCAGCGTTGGTTCCCGCGGAACGGGAGCCTTTGAAGCTTTCTTT. Translated: CSVGSRGTGAFEAFF.

A few counts support this clone. The chain is built from TRBV5-4 and TRBJ2-1, with 11 bases lining up with TRBD1. Germline assignment: CDR1 SGHNT and CDR2 YYREEE (reference sequence). The CDR3 is 15 amino acids. The V and J ends lost 4 bases and 3 bases, in that order; junction bases with no gene match: 3. The CDR3 sequence: CASSGGTGGYNEQFF. DNA for the CDR3: TGTGCCAGCAGCGGCGGGACAGGGGGCTACAATGAGCAGTTCTTC.

This rearrangement joins TRBV19 to TRBJ2-1; the D is unclear. CDR1 is LNHDA and CDR2 is SQIVND in the germline V gene (reference sequence). The CDR3 runs to 15 residues. The germline V and J ends were trimmed by 0 bases and 5 bases, with 11 bases remaining between them. Here the CDR3 DNA reads TGTGCCAGTAGTATAGACAGGACGGTCCACAATGAGCAGTTCTTC. Protein product: CASSIDRTVHNEQFF.

The J gene is TRBJ1-2, the V gene TRBV4-1; perhaps TRBD1 as D (5 bases). V lost 3 bases to trimming and J lost 4 bases, with 12 bases between them. Germline V gene data show CDR1 as MGHRA and CDR2 as YSYEKL. This CDR3 has 14 residues. This CDR3 reads CASSQVQGVYGYTF. The CDR3, as DNA: TGCGCCAGCAGCCAGGTTCAGGGTGTCTATGGCTACACCTTC.

The J gene is TRBJ2-1, the V gene TRBV19; 7 positions agree with TRBD1. The CDR3 runs to 15 residues. Germline CDR1 reads LNHDA; CDR2 reads SQIVND (reference sequence). The ends lost 3 bases at V and 6 bases at J; junction bases unmatched: 8. The CDR3: CASSILDRVGNEQFF. As DNA, the CDR3 is TGTGCCAGTAGTATCCTTGACAGGGTGGGCAATGAGCAGTTCTTC.

This clone was detected once. The chain has TRBV18 and TRBJ1-2; no clear D gene. This CDR3 is built from 15 residues. Trimming cost V 6 bases and J 7 bases, with 21 bases left between them. Germline values: CDR1 KGHSH, CDR2 LQKENI. CDR3 sequence (DNA): TGTGCCAGCTCTCCTGAAATGGACCTATGGCGTGGCTACACCTTC. Translated, it gives CASSPEMDLWRGYTF.

The genes are TRBV11-1 and TRBJ2-3; D gene uncertain. Trimming took off 6 bases at V and 3 bases at J, with 10 bases between the two ends. The CDR3 is made up of 13 amino acids. Looked up from germline, CDR1 is SGHAT and CDR2 is FQDESV (reference sequence). This CDR3 reads CASSLFVTDTQYF. The CDR3 DNA reads TGTGCCAGCAGTCTGTTCGTGACAGATACGCAGTATTTT.

V is TRBV28 and J is TRBJ1-5, with 8 bases identical to TRBD1. The CDR3 spans 16 residues. V lost 7 bases and J lost 7; bases outside the gene matches: 15. The germline V gene encodes CDR1 MDHEN and CDR2 SYDVKM. The CDR3 DNA reads as TGTGCCAGCACCAACCAACAGGGGGTTGAGGGGCAGCCCCAGCATTTT. Its translation is CASTNQQGVEGQPQHF.

The CDR3 loop reads CANGQGYTEAFF. The CDR3, as DNA: TGTGCCAATGGACAGGGGTACACTGAAGCTTTCTTT. The gene calls are TRBV2 and TRBJ1-1, with 9 positions matching TRBD1. The ends lost 10 bases at V and 3 bases at J; junction bases unmatched: 3. Germline-derived CDR1 and CDR2 are SNHLY and FYNNEI. The CDR3 is 12 amino acids.

V and J are TRBV5-5 and TRBJ2-3; D ambiguous. The CDR3 totals 15 residues. V was trimmed by 0 bases and J by 0 bases, leaving 8 bases between them. Looked up from germline, CDR1 is SGHKS and CDR2 is YYEKEE (reference sequence). CDR3 amino acids: CASSLVPESTDTQYF. The CDR3 nucleotides read TGTGCCAGCAGCTTGGTTCCCGAGAGCACAGATACGCAGTATTTT.